The 4 T cell receptor beta chains presented below share a single source sample, sequenced in a study of a mutant IDH1 vaccine in newly diagnosed glioma. Measured with immunoSEQ multiplex PCR; TCRdb has only the in-frame clones, and not every one. Of 25,000 to 35,000 clones listed, less than 90% are singletons. Time point here: week 23, last vaccination. Vaccination comprised doses that each held 300 ug of mutant IDH1 20-mer peptide, plus topical imiquimod. Their specific antigens are unknown. Here the sequenced sample was PBMCs, taken from a glioma patient whose treatment included an IDH1 peptide vaccine. The source is a woman younger than 30 with glioma.

The chain has TRBV5-4 and TRBJ2-7, with 10 positions matching TRBD1. CDR3 length: 16 amino acids. Trimming took 4 bases from V and 6 from J; bases not matched to a gene: 13. CDR1 is SGHNT and CDR2 is YYREEE in the germline V gene (reference sequence). The CDR3 DNA reads TGTGCCAGCAGCCCCCCAGGGGACAGGGGAATGTTCGAGCAGTACTTC. It is translated as CASSPPGDRGMFEQYF.

V is TRBV18 and J is TRBJ2-3; D possibly corresponds to TRBD2 (5 bases). Per the germline V gene, CDR1 is KGHSH and CDR2 is LQKENI. The ends were cut back, 2 bases at V and 1 base at J, with 10 bases in the middle. CDR3 length equals 15 residues. The CDR3 sequence is CASSPLEVGTDTQYF. The CDR3 DNA sequence: TGTGCCAGCTCACCATTGGAGGTCGGCACAGATACGCAGTATTTT. The whole variable domain, remainder taken from reference TRBV18 and TRBJ2-3, is NAGVMQNPRHLVRRRGQEARLRCSPMKGHSHVYWYRQLPEEGLKFMVYLQKENIIDESGMPKERFSAEFPKEGPSILRIQQVVRGDSAAYFCASSPLEVGTDTQYFGPGTRLTVL.

The chain couples TRBV29-1 to TRBJ2-2; D is perhaps TRBD1 (6 bases). Germline CDR1 SQVTM, CDR2 ANQGSEA. CDR3 length: 13 amino acids. Trimming removed 2 bases from V and 6 bases from J, with 10 bases in between. CDR3 in amino acids: CSVETGIAGELFF. The CDR3 DNA reads TGCAGCGTTGAAACAGGGATAGCCGGGGAGCTGTTTTTT.

The chain links TRBV6-5 to TRBJ2-1, with TRBD2 as a possible D gene (6 bases). The CDR3 is 13 residues long. Germline V CDR1 and CDR2: MNHEY, SVGAGI. Trimming took off 5 bases at V and 3 bases at J, with 8 bases between the two ends. The CDR3 region has the DNA TGTGCCAGCAGTCGGACTATCTACAATGAGCAGTTCTTC. It yields the protein CASSRTIYNEQFF.